This T cell receptor (beta chain) was captured by sequencing in a study of OX40 agonist ivuxolimab in advanced cancers. Study details: Partial responses occurred in three patients (one hepatocellular carcinoma, two cutaneous melanoma). Study-wide results and caveats: Expanded clones belonging to CD8+ T cells outnumbered, on average, those of CD4+.

For this clone: The antigen is undetermined.

Sequencing used immunoSEQ multiplex PCR; TCRdb keeps in-frame clones, though not all of them. Of 65,000 to 100,000 clones listed, 91% were seen once; the top ten hold approximately 6.9%. V lost 6 bases, J lost 6 bases, and 21 bases lay in between. This CDR3 spans 15 amino acids. The germline CDR1 and CDR2 sequences are MNHNY and SVGAGI (reference sequence). This receptor was identified in an adult with an advanced solid tumor such as melanoma, head and neck, liver or kidney cancer. The sequenced sample was CD4+ or CD8+ T cells sorted from blood, obtained in a trial of the OX40 agonist ivuxolimab. The gene calls are TRBV6-6 and TRBJ2-7; no firm D call. CDR3 sequence reads: CASSFTSSAPSEQYF. The CDR3 DNA follows: TGTGCCAGCAGCTTTACGTCTTCGGCTCCCTCCGAGCAGTACTTC.